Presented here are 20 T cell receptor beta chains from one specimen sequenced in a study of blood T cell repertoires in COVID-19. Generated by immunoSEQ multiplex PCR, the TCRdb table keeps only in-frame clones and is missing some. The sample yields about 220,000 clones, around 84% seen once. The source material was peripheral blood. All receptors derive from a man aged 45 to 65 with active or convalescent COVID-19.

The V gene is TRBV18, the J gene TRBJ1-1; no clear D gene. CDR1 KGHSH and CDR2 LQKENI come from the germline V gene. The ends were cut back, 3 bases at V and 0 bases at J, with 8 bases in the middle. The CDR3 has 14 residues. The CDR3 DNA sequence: TGTGCCAGCTCACCGACTTTCATGAACACTGAAGCTTTCTTT. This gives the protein CASSPTFMNTEAFF.

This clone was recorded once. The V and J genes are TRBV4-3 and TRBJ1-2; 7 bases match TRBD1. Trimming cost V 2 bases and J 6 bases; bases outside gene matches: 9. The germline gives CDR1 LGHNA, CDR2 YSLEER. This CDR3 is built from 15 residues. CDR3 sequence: CASSQTLTGENGYTF. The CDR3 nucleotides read TGCGCCAGCAGCCAAACGCTAACAGGGGAGAATGGCTACACCTTC.

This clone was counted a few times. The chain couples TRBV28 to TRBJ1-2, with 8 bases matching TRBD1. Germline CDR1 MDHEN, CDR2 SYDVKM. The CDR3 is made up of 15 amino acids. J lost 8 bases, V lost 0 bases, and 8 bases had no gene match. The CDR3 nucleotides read TGTGCCAGCAGTTTATGGGGGGGACAGGATTCCGGCTACACCTTC. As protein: CASSLWGGQDSGYTF.

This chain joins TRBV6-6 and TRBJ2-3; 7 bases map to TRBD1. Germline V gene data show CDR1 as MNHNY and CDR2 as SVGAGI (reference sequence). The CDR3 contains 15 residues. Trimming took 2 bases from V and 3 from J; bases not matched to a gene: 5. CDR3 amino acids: CASSYRSRGTDTQYF. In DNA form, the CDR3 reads TGTGCCAGCAGTTACCGGAGCAGGGGGACAGATACGCAGTATTTT.

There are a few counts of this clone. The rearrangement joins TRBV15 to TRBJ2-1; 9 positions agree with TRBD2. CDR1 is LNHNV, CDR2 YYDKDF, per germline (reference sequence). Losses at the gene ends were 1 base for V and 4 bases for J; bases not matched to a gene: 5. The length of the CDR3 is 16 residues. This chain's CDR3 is CATSRGLSGRYNEQFF. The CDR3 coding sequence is TGTGCCACCAGCAGAGGCTTAAGCGGGAGGTACAATGAGCAGTTCTTC.

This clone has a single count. The CDR3 bases are TGTGCCACCAGTGATGGGGAGGCGGACTCCTACGAGCAGTACTTC. As protein: CATSDGEADSYEQYF. V usage is TRBV24-1 and J usage is TRBJ2-7; a possible D gene is TRBD2 (6 bases). This CDR3 has 15 amino acids. Germline-derived CDR1 and CDR2 are KGHDR and SFDVKD. Between the trimmed V and J ends, which lost 3 bases and 0 bases, there was a span of 11 bases.

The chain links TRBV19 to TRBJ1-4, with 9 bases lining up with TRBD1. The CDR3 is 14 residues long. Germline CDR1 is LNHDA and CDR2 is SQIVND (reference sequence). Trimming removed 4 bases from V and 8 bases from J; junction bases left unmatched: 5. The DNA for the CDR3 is TGTGCCAGTAGTACGGGACAGGGTTGGGAAAAACTGTTTTTT. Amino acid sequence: CASSTGQGWEKLFF.

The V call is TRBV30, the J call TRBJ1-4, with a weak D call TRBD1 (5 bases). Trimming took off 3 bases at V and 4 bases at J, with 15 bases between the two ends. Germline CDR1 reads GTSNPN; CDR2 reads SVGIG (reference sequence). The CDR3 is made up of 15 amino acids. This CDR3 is CAWRDTGRHNEKLFF. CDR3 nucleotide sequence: TGTGCCTGGAGGGACACCGGGAGACATAATGAAAAACTGTTTTTT.

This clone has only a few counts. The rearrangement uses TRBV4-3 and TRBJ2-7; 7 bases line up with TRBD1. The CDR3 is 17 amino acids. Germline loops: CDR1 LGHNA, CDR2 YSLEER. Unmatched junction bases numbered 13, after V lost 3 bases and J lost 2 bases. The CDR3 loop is CASSQEPGQRIPYEQYF. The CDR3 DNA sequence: TGCGCCAGCAGCCAGGAGCCGGGACAGAGGATTCCCTACGAGCAGTACTTC.

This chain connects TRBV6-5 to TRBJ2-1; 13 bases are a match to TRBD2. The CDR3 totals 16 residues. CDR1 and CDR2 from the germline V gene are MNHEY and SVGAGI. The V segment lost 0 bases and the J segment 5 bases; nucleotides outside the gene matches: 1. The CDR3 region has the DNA TGTGCCAGCAGTTACTCAACTAGCGGGAGGGACAATGAGCAGTTCTTC. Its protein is CASSYSTSGRDNEQFF.

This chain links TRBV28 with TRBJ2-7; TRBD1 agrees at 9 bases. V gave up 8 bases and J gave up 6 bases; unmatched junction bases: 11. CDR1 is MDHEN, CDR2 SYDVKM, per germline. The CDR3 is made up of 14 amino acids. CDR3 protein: CASEPGQGIAEQYF. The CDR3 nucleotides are TGTGCCAGCGAGCCGGGACAGGGAATCGCCGAGCAGTACTTC.

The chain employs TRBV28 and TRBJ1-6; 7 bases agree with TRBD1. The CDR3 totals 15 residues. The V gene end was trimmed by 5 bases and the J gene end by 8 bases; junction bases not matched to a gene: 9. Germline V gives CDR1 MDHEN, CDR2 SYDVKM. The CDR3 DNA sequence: TGTGCCAGCAGTGGCCAACAGGGGTGGGATTCACCCCTCCACTTT. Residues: CASSGQQGWDSPLHF.

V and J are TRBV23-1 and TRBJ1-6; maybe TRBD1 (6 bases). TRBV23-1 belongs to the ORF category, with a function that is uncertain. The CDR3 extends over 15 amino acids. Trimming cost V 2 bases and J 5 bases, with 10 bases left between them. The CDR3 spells CASSQAAGDNSPLHF. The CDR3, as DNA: TGCGCCAGCAGTCAAGCGGCAGGGGATAATTCACCCCTCCACTTT.

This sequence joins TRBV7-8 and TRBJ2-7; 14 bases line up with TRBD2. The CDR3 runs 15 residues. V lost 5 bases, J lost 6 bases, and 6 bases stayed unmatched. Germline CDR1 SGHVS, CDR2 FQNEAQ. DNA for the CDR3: TGTGCCAGCAGCCCCGGGACTAGCGGGGGTTCCGAGCAGTACTTC. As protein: CASSPGTSGGSEQYF.

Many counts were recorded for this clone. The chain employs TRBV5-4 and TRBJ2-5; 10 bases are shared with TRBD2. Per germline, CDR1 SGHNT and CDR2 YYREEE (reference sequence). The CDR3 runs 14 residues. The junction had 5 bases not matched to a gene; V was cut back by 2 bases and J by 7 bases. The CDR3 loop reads CASSLLAGRGTQYF. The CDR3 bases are TGTGCCAGCAGCTTACTAGCGGGGAGGGGGACCCAGTACTTC.

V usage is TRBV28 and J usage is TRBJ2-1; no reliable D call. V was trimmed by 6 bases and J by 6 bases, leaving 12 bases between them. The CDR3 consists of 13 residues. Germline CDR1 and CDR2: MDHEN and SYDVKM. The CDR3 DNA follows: TGTGCCAGCAGAGCTTACTCAACCAATGAGCAGTTCTTC. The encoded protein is CASRAYSTNEQFF.

The DNA for the CDR3 is TGTGCCAGCAGTTTATCGGTCCGAGGCTACACCTTC. It translates to CASSLSVRGYTF. The chain links TRBV28 to TRBJ1-2, with D hard to call. CDR3 length equals 12 residues. The germline V gene encodes CDR1 MDHEN and CDR2 SYDVKM. Trimming pared 1 base from V and 8 bases from J, leaving 8 bases between.

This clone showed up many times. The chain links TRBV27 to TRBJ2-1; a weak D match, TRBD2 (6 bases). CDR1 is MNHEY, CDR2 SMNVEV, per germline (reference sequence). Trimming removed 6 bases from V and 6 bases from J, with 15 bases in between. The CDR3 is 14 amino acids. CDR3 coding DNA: TGTGCCAGCAGCCCTTTCCACGGGGGCAATGAGCAGTTCTTC. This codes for CASSPFHGGNEQFF.

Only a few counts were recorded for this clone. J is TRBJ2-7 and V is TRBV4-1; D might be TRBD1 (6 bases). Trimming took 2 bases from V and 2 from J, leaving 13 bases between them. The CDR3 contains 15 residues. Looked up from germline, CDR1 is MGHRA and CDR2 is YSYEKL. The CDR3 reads CASSQTRTETYEQYF. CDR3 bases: TGCGCCAGCAGCCAAACCAGGACAGAAACCTACGAGCAGTACTTC.

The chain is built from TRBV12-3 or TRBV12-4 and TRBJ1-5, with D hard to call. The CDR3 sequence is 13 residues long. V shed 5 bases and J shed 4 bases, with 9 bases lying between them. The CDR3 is CASSPGDNQPQHF. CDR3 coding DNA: TGTGCCAGCAGTCCCGGTGATAATCAGCCCCAGCATTTT.